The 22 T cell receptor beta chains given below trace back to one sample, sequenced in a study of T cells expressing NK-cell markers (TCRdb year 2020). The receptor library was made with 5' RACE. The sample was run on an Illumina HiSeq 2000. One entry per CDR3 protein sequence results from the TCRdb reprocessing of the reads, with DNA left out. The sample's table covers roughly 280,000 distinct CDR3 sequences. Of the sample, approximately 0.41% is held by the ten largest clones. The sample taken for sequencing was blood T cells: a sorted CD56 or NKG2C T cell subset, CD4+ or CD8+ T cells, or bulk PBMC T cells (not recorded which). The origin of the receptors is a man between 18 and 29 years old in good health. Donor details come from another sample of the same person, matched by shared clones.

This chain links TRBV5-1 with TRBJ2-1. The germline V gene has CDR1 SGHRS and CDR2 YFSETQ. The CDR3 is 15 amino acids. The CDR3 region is CASSLEGGPHNEQFF.

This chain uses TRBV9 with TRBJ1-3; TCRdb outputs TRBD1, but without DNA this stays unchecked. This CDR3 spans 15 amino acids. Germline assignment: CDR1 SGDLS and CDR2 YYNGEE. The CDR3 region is CASSVGQGAGNTIYF.

The CDR3 sequence: CASRLGPQGGPSNYGYTF. The chain joins TRBV12-2 to TRBJ1-2; TCRdb proposes TRBD1, but this gene call is untestable without DNA. TRBV12-2 is termed a pseudogene. This CDR3 contains 18 residues.

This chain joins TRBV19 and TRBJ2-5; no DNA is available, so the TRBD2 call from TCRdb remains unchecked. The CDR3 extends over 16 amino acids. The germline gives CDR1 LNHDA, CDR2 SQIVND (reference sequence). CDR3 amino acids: CASSHRTSGAPRTQYF. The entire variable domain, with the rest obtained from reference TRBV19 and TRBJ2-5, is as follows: DGGITQSPKYLFRKEGQNVTLSCEQNLNHDAMYWYRQDPGQGLRLIYYSQIVNDFQKGDIAEGYSVSREKKESFPLTVTSAQKNPTAFYLCASSHRTSGAPRTQYFGPGTRLLVL.

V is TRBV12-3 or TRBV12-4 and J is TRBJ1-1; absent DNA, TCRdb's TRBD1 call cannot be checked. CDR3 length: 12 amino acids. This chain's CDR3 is CASKTTGSEAFF.

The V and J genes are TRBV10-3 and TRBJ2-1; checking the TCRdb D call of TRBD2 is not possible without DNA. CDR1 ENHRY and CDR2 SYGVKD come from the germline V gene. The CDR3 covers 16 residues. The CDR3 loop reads CAITPEGLAGVNEQFF.

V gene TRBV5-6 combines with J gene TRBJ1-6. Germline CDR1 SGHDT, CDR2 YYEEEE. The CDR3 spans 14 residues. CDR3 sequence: CASRVGPKDSPLHF.

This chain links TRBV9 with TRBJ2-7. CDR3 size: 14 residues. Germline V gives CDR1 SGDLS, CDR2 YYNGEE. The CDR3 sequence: CASSALGGSYEQYF.

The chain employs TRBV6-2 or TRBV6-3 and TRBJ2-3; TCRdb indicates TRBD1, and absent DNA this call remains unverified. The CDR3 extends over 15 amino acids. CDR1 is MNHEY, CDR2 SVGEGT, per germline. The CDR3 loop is CASSTMGGATDTQYF.

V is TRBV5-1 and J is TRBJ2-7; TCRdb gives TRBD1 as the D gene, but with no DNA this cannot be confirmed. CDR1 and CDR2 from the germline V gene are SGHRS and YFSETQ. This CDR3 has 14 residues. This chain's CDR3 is CASSLNRADYEQYF.

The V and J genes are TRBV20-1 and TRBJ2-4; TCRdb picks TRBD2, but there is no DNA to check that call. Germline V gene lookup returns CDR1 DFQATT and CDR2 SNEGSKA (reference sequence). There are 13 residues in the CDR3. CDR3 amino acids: CSAITGRTNIQYF.

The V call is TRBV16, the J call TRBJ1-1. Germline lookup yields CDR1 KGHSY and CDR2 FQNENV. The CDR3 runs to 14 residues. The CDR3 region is CASSQTSGSTEAFF.

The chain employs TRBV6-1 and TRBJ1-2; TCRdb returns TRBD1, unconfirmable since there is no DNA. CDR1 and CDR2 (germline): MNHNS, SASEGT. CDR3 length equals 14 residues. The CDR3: CASTGQGLDYGYTF.

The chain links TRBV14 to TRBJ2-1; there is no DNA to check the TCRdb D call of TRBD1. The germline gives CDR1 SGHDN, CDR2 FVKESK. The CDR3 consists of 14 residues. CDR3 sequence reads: CASSPHRGGNEQFF. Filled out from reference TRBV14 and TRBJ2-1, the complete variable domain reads EAGVTQFPSHSVIEKGQTVTLRCDPISGHDNLYWYRRVMGKEIKFLLHFVKESKQDESGMPNNRFLAERTGGTYSTLKVQPAELEDSGVYFCASSPHRGGNEQFFGPGTRLTVL.

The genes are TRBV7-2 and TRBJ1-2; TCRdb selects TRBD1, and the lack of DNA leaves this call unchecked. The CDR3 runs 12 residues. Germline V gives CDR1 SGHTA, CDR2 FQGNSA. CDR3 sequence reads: CASSLNRGGYTF.

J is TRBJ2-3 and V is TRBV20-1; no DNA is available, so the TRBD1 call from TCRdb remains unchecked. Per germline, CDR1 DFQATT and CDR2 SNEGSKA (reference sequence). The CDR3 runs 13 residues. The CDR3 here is CSANPPGHGTQYF.

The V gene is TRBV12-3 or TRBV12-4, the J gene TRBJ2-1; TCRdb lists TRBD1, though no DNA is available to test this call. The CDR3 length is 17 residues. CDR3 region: CASRHTSGSPPYNEQFF.

CDR3 in amino acids: CAWSSSDRGQPQHF. V is TRBV30 and J is TRBJ1-5; absent DNA, TCRdb's TRBD1 call cannot be checked. The CDR3 totals 14 residues. Germline values: CDR1 GTSNPN, CDR2 SVGIG (reference sequence).

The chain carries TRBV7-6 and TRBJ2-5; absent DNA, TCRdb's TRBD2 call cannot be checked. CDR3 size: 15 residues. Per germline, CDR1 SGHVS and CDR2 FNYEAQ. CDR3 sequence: CASSTDSGNGETQYF.

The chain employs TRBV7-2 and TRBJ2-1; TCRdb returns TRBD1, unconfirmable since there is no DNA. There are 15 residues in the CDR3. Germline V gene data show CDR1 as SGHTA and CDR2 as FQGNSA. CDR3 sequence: CASSLAQGKYNEQFF.

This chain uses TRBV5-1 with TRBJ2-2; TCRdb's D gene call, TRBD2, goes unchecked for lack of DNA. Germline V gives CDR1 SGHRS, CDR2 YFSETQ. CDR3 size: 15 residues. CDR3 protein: CASSLVSGSKGELFF. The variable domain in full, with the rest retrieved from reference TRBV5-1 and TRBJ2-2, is KAGVTQTPRYLIKTRGQQVTLSCSPISGHRSVSWYQQTPGQGLQFLFEYFSETQRNKGNFPGRFSGRQFSNSRSEMNVSTLELGDSALYLCASSLVSGSKGELFFGEGSRLTVL.

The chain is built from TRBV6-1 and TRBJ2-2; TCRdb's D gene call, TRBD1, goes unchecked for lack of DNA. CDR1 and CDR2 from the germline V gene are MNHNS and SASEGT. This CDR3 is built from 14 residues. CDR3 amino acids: CASGSQGVGGELFF.